These 23 T cell receptor beta chains came from one sample sequenced in a study of blood T cell repertoires in COVID-19. The protocol was immunoSEQ multiplex PCR, while the TCRdb copy is restricted to in-frame clones and leaves out a portion. The sample has 250,000 to 300,000 clones; roughly 87% are singletons. Sequencing was done on a sample of peripheral blood. These receptors all stem from a woman aged 45 to 65 who had recovered from COVID-19.

This rearrangement joins TRBV28 to TRBJ1-1; D is perhaps TRBD1 (5 bases). The CDR3 runs 15 residues. Germline V gene lookup returns CDR1 MDHEN and CDR2 SYDVKM. V was trimmed by 6 bases and J by 11 bases, leaving 25 bases between them. The CDR3 DNA sequence: TGTGCCAGCAGGATGCCGTGGGCGGGGGGTTCGGAGGCTTTCTTT. Encoded protein: CASRMPWAGGSEAFF.

The J gene is TRBJ1-2, the V gene TRBV2; 7 bases are a match to TRBD1. CDR3 size: 10 residues. V trimming: 2 bases; J trimming: 13 bases; junction bases outside the gene matches: 1. Per germline, CDR1 SNHLY and CDR2 FYNNEI. CDR3 sequence reads: CASSERDSTF. In DNA, the CDR3 is TGTGCCAGCAGTGAAAGGGACAGCACCTTC.

This chain joins TRBV20-1 and TRBJ2-2; no reliable D call. Germline V gene sequence: CDR1 DFQATT, CDR2 SNEGSKA (reference sequence). V lost 3 bases and J lost 1, with 9 bases in between. The CDR3 sequence is 14 residues long. The CDR3 is CSASDFLNTGELFF. The DNA for the CDR3 is TGCAGTGCTAGTGATTTCCTGAACACCGGGGAGCTGTTTTTT.

V usage is TRBV5-1 and J usage is TRBJ2-5; D perhaps matches TRBD2 (6 bases). The ends were cut back, 4 bases at V and 2 bases at J, with 12 bases in the middle. Per the germline V gene, CDR1 is SGHRS and CDR2 is YFSETQ. The CDR3 is 14 residues long. CDR3 residues: CASSREPLQETQYF. CDR3 DNA: TGCGCCAGCAGCCGGGAGCCACTTCAAGAGACCCAGTACTTC. Complete variable domain (other parts from reference TRBV5-1 and TRBJ2-5): KAGVTQTPRYLIKTRGQQVTLSCSPISGHRSVSWYQQTPGQGLQFLFEYFSETQRNKGNFPGRFSGRQFSNSRSEMNVSTLELGDSALYLCASSREPLQETQYFGPGTRLLVL.

The V gene is TRBV18, the J gene TRBJ2-2; TRBD2 agrees at 9 bases. The germline gives CDR1 KGHSH, CDR2 LQKENI. This CDR3 is 18 amino acids long. Germline trimming cut 5 bases from V and 0 bases from J; bases unmatched to any gene: 10. CDR3 sequence (DNA): TGTGCCAGCTCAGCTCGGTCAATAGCGGGGGCGAACACCGGGGAGCTGTTTTTT. Amino acid sequence: CASSARSIAGANTGELFF.

V and J are TRBV14 and TRBJ1-2, with D hard to call. Germline V CDR1 and CDR2: SGHDN, FVKESK. The germline V and J ends were trimmed by 0 bases and 4 bases, with 9 bases remaining between them. The CDR3 has 14 amino acids. CDR3 nucleotide sequence: TGTGCCAGCAGCCAAGATGCCAGAAGCTATGGCTACACCTTC. Its translation is CASSQDARSYGYTF.

The chain employs TRBV2 and TRBJ1-5; D gene uncertain. CDR3 size: 13 residues. Germline V gene lookup returns CDR1 SNHLY and CDR2 FYNNEI. V was pared by 5 bases and J by 3 bases, with 8 bases between. The CDR3 nucleotides read TGTGCCAGCAGTAACCAACTCAATCAGCCCCAGCATTTT. It yields the protein CASSNQLNQPQHF.

This clone was detected only a few times. The chain joins TRBV30 to TRBJ2-7, with TRBD2 as a possible D gene (6 bases). With 0 bases removed from V and 2 bases from J, the gap between germline ends came to 11 bases. From germline, CDR1 is GTSNPN and CDR2 SVGIG (reference sequence). The CDR3 loop spans 14 amino acids. The CDR3 nucleotides are TGTGCCTGGAGTGTCGGGGGATTCGCCTACGAGCAGTACTTC. It specifies CAWSVGGFAYEQYF.

The rearrangement joins TRBV27 to TRBJ1-4, with D possibly matching TRBD1 (5 bases). Germline-derived CDR1 and CDR2 are MNHEY and SMNVEV (reference sequence). The CDR3 has 14 residues. Deletions cut 6 bases from V and 3 bases from J, with 11 bases between. The chain's CDR3 is CASSYRYPNEKLFF. In DNA, the CDR3 is TGTGCCAGCAGCTACAGGTACCCTAATGAAAAACTGTTTTTT.

This clone was seen only a few times. This chain connects TRBV19 to TRBJ1-5, with D unclear. Between the trimmed V and J ends, which lost 0 bases and 3 bases, there was a span of 12 bases. The CDR3 runs 16 residues. Germline CDR1 LNHDA, CDR2 SQIVND (reference sequence). The CDR3 sequence: CASSIDLFPPNQPQHF. The CDR3, as DNA: TGTGCCAGTAGTATAGACCTCTTTCCCCCCAATCAGCCCCAGCATTTT.

About this clone itself: The sample contains more than one DNA sequence encoding this CDR3. This chain joins TRBV5-1 and TRBJ1-2; D is unclear. From germline, CDR1 is SGHRS and CDR2 YFSETQ. The CDR3 is 13 residues long. V lost 0 bases to trimming and J lost 5 bases, with 8 bases between them. The CDR3 nucleotides read TGCGCCAGCAGCTTGGGGGCAGATTATGGCTACACCTTC. Translated: CASSLGADYGYTF.

The V and J genes are TRBV28 and TRBJ2-7; D possibly corresponds to TRBD2 (5 bases). The V and J ends lost 4 bases and 0 bases respectively, with 13 bases between them. Germline CDR1 is MDHEN and CDR2 is SYDVKM. The CDR3 is 15 residues long. CDR3 in DNA: TGTGCCAGCAGTTGGGTTGTAGCGAGCTCCTACGAGCAGTACTTC. Protein: CASSWVVASSYEQYF.

This chain links TRBV21-1 with TRBJ1-1. TRBV21-1 is shown as a pseudogene. CDR3 size: 14 residues. In DNA form, the CDR3 reads TGTGCCAGCAGGCTTGGAGGGGGGGACACTGAAGCTTTCTTT. This translates into CASRLGGGDTEAFF.

The chain has TRBV27 and TRBJ2-1, with 9 nucleotides matching TRBD1. Trimming cost V 7 bases and J 6 bases; bases outside gene matches: 10. The CDR3 is 15 residues long. CDR1 is MNHEY and CDR2 is SMNVEV in the germline V gene (reference sequence). CDR3 sequence: CASTSRDRDANEQFF. CDR3 nucleotide sequence: TGTGCCAGCACCAGCCGGGACAGGGATGCCAATGAGCAGTTCTTC.

In DNA, the CDR3 is TGTGCCACCAGTGATTTGTATAGCAATCAGCCCCAGCATTTT. Translated: CATSDLYSNQPQHF. This rearrangement joins TRBV24-1 to TRBJ1-5, with D unresolved. CDR3 length: 14 amino acids. V lost 0 bases and J 0 bases, leaving 2 bases between the germline ends. Germline loops: CDR1 KGHDR, CDR2 SFDVKD.

This chain joins TRBV5-1 and TRBJ1-3; 8 nucleotides match TRBD1. V shed 4 bases and J 0 bases; nucleotides not matched to a gene: 6. The CDR3 length is 16 residues. The germline V gene has CDR1 SGHRS and CDR2 YFSETQ. The CDR3 sequence is CASSEQGVRSGNTIYF. Here the CDR3 DNA reads TGCGCCAGCAGCGAACAGGGGGTACGCTCTGGAAACACCATATATTTT. Combining the CDR3 with reference TRBV5-1 and TRBJ1-3 gives the whole variable domain KAGVTQTPRYLIKTRGQQVTLSCSPISGHRSVSWYQQTPGQGLQFLFEYFSETQRNKGNFPGRFSGRQFSNSRSEMNVSTLELGDSALYLCASSEQGVRSGNTIYFGEGSWLTVV.

V is TRBV27 and J is TRBJ1-6; TRBD1 matches 7 bases. The CDR3 totals 17 residues. CDR1 and CDR2 from the germline V gene are MNHEY and SMNVEV (reference sequence). V lost 5 bases and J lost 0; bases outside the gene matches: 7. CDR3 sequence (DNA): TGTGCCAGCAGTATAAAGACAGGGAGCTCCTATAATTCACCCCTCCACTTT. Translating it yields CASSIKTGSSYNSPLHF.

This clone was seen a handful of times. The chain employs TRBV19 and TRBJ1-5, with a weak D call TRBD1 (5 bases). The CDR3 is 14 residues long. CDR1 and CDR2 from the germline V gene are LNHDA and SQIVND (reference sequence). Trimming removed 5 bases from V and 6 bases from J, with 14 bases in between. CDR3 in amino acids: CASSDGGEVQPQHF. CDR3 DNA: TGTGCCAGTAGTGACGGGGGAGAAGTTCAGCCCCAGCATTTT.

The chain employs TRBV6-1 and TRBJ2-3; tentative D call: TRBD2 (5 bases). Germline V gives CDR1 MNHNS, CDR2 SASEGT. V was clipped by 5 bases and J by 5 bases, with 8 bases between them. The CDR3 is 12 amino acids. The DNA for the CDR3 is TGTGCCAGCAGTTATCGGGGAGATACGCAGTATTTT. As protein: CASSYRGDTQYF.

This rearrangement joins TRBV7-2 to TRBJ1-2, with 7 nucleotides matching TRBD1. Germline CDR1 is SGHTA and CDR2 is FQGNSA. The CDR3 runs to 17 residues. V was clipped by 6 bases and J by 4 bases; unmatched bases: 17. CDR3 in amino acids: CASRNDRERQWGYGYTF. In DNA, the CDR3 is TGTGCCAGCAGAAATGACAGGGAACGGCAATGGGGCTATGGCTACACCTTC.

The CDR3 reads CASSLAAGQGRTEAFF. CDR3 DNA: TGTGCCAGCAGCTTAGCAGCAGGACAGGGGAGGACTGAAGCTTTCTTT. V and J are TRBV7-9 and TRBJ1-1, with 9 bases fitting TRBD1. The V segment lost 0 bases and the J segment 5 bases; nucleotides outside the gene matches: 7. The germline gives CDR1 SEHNR, CDR2 FQNEAQ (reference sequence). The CDR3 contains 16 residues.

The rearrangement joins TRBV29-1 to TRBJ2-3; D unresolved. The CDR3 totals 12 residues. CDR1 is SQVTM, CDR2 ANQGSEA, per germline. The V end was cut by 2 bases, the J end by 5 bases, with 8 bases between. The CDR3 region is CSVEHGGDTQYF. The DNA for the CDR3 is TGCAGCGTTGAACATGGCGGAGATACGCAGTATTTT.

The chain employs TRBV15 and TRBJ2-1; a possible D gene is TRBD1 (5 bases). Germline CDR1 reads LNHNV; CDR2 reads YYDKDF (reference sequence). The V end lost 1 base, the J end lost 0 bases, and 13 bases lay between the germline ends. The CDR3 totals 17 residues. Here the CDR3 DNA reads TGTGCCACCAGCAGAGTACATAAGGGGTACTCCTACAATGAGCAGTTCTTC. It yields the protein CATSRVHKGYSYNEQFF.